This TCR beta chain came from a study of spatial heterogeneity in lung cancer. Turning to the study itself: A consistent excess of beta-chain over alpha-chain sequences was detected.

The CDR3 consists of 11 residues. The V gene lost 8 bases and the J gene lost 12 bases, with 14 bases spanning the gap. Stated time point: sample taken at primary tumor resection. MiXCR was run by TCRdb on the 5' RACE reads, yielding one entry per CDR3 protein. The sample shows about 100,000 distinct CDR3 sequences, around 4.3% of them seen only once. Study-level findings and limits: Tracking of tumor mutation counts was seen in expanded intratumoral alpha and beta TCR counts.

This clonotype was observed at least ten times. Its target is not known. This TCR derives from a male donor with early-stage non-small cell lung cancer. The chain combines TRBV12-3 or TRBV12-4 with TRBJ2-1; D unresolved. The input for sequencing was lung tumor tissue, taken at surgery. The CDR3 sequence: CASAESDGQFF. CDR3 nucleotides: TGTGCCAGCGCTGAGTCCGACGGGCAGTTCTTC.